These 11 T cell receptor beta chains share one sample of origin, sequenced in a study of blood T cell repertoires in COVID-19. The data were produced by immunoSEQ multiplex PCR, yet TCRdb's version contains in-frame clones alone and is incomplete. This sample has fewer than 350,000 clones, with around nine tenths found just once. The sample consisted of peripheral blood. The source of these receptors is a man aged 40-50 years with active or convalescent COVID-19.

The V gene is TRBV20-1, the J gene TRBJ2-1, with D uncertain. Germline CDR1 is DFQATT and CDR2 is SNEGSKA (reference sequence). The CDR3 is 11 amino acids. V lost 3 bases and J 10 bases, leaving 10 bases between the germline ends. CDR3 DNA sequence: TGCAGTGCTAGTATTGGGCGAGAGCAGTTCTTC. This gives the protein CSASIGREQFF.

The chain recombines TRBV7-9 with TRBJ1-6; 9 nucleotides line up with TRBD1. Germline trimming cut 4 bases from V and 13 bases from J; bases unmatched to any gene: 8. CDR1 is SEHNR and CDR2 is FQNEAQ in the germline V gene (reference sequence). This CDR3 contains 14 residues. The CDR3 region is CASSSAGQGAPLHF. DNA for the CDR3: TGTGCCAGCAGCTCAGCGGGACAGGGAGCGCCCCTCCACTTT.

This chain uses TRBV7-6 with TRBJ2-5; possible D gene TRBD1, 6 bases. V lost 2 bases, J lost 5 bases, and 18 bases lay in between. Germline V lookup: CDR1 SGHVS, CDR2 FNYEAQ. The CDR3 is 16 residues long. The CDR3 loop reads CASSLPWSRGGETQYF. Here the CDR3 DNA reads TGTGCCAGCAGCTTACCCTGGTCCAGGGGCGGTGAGACCCAGTACTTC.

CDR3 sequence reads: CSSYRETQYF. The CDR3 coding sequence is TGCAGCTCGTATCGGGAGACCCAGTACTTC. J is TRBJ2-5 and V is TRBV29-1; D unresolved. V lost 8 bases and J 5 bases, leaving 9 bases between the germline ends. This CDR3 is 10 amino acids long. CDR1 and CDR2 (germline): SQVTM, ANQGSEA.

The CDR3 sequence is CASSHQGTGGNQPQHF. The CDR3 region has the DNA TGCGCCAGCAGCCATCAAGGAACAGGCGGCAATCAGCCCCAGCATTTT. This chain joins TRBV4-1 and TRBJ1-5; tentative D call: TRBD1 (5 bases). Germline CDR1 MGHRA, CDR2 YSYEKL. The CDR3 has 16 amino acids. V was cut by 3 bases and J by 2 bases, with 14 bases left in between.

This chain connects TRBV11-2 to TRBJ2-1; 8 bases align to TRBD2. J gave up 4 bases and V 1 base, and 6 bases lay outside the gene matches. The CDR3 length is 16 residues. Germline values: CDR1 SGHAT, CDR2 FQNNGV. This CDR3 reads CASSLARRGAYNEQFF. The CDR3 DNA follows: TGTGCCAGCAGCTTAGCCCGGCGGGGGGCGTACAATGAGCAGTTCTTC. The whole variable domain, remainder taken from reference TRBV11-2 and TRBJ2-1, is EAGVAQSPRYKIIEKRQSVAFWCNPISGHATLYWYQQILGQGPKLLIQFQNNGVVDDSQLPKDRFSAERLKGVDSTLKIQPAKLEDSAVYLCASSLARRGAYNEQFFGPGTRLTVL.

With regard to this clone: This same CDR3 is encoded by further DNA sequences in the sample. The chain joins TRBV5-1 to TRBJ1-4; D is uncertain. The CDR3 has 15 residues. The germline V gene has CDR1 SGHRS and CDR2 YFSETQ. Trimming shortened V by 0 bases and J by 4 bases, and 10 bases separated the two germline ends. The CDR3 bases are TGCGCCAGCAGCTTGGATGGACGGGATAATGAAAAACTGTTTTTT. It encodes CASSLDGRDNEKLFF.

The J gene is TRBJ1-1, the V gene TRBV6-4; possible D gene TRBD1, 5 bases. Germline V gives CDR1 MRHNA, CDR2 SNTAGT. The CDR3 consists of 14 residues. Trimming took 6 bases from V and 4 from J, leaving 15 bases between them. The CDR3 sequence: CASSPPGGVTEAFF. The CDR3 DNA reads TGTGCCAGCAGCCCCCCCGGGGGGGTCACTGAAGCTTTCTTT.

The chain couples TRBV9 to TRBJ2-5; 10 bases line up with TRBD1. The CDR3 is 15 amino acids. The germline V gene encodes CDR1 SGDLS and CDR2 YYNGEE. Unmatched junction bases numbered 4, after V lost 0 bases and J lost 5 bases. The CDR3 nucleotides are TGTGCCAGCAGCGTAGGGGACAGGGGCCTGGAGACCCAGTACTTC. Amino acid sequence: CASSVGDRGLETQYF. The entire variable domain, with the rest obtained from reference TRBV9 and TRBJ2-5, is as follows: DSGVTQTPKHLITATGQRVTLRCSPRSGDLSVYWYQQSLDQGLQFLIQYYNGEERAKGNILERFSAQQFPDLHSELNLSSLELGDSALYFCASSVGDRGLETQYFGPGTRLLVL.

This chain connects TRBV9 to TRBJ1-2, with D possibly TRBD1 on 5 matching bases. The CDR3 runs 15 residues. Trimming shortened V by 4 bases and J by 6 bases, and 19 bases separated the two germline ends. Germline V gene sequence: CDR1 SGDLS, CDR2 YYNGEE. CDR3 sequence (DNA): TGTGCCAGCAGCCCTGAGGAGGGGAAATACAATGGCTACACCTTC. Translated: CASSPEEGKYNGYTF.

V gene TRBV19 combines with J gene TRBJ2-7; 7 nucleotides match TRBD1. This CDR3 has 13 residues. Per germline, CDR1 LNHDA and CDR2 SQIVND (reference sequence). The V and J ends lost 3 bases and 5 bases, in that order; junction bases with no gene match: 4. The CDR3 coding sequence is TGTGCCAGTAGTATCAAACAGGGGCACGAGCAGTACTTC. Translating gives CASSIKQGHEQYF.